In this sample, the clone carrying this T cell receptor (beta chain) turned up a few times. What it recognizes is unknown. PCR involved 60 Vbeta and 13 Jbeta primers. TCRdb's copy holds only in-frame clones and misses some; the assay was immunoSEQ multiplex PCR. The sample lists roughly 280,000 clones, roughly 70% occurring once. This record comes from a study of cytomegalovirus exposure and HLA in healthy donors. Points from the study as a whole: A later analysis reported that several of the most significant clusters appeared to be linked to common viral pathogens, among them Epstein-Barr virus. Later analysis identified a missense DCLRE1C variant that was linked to TCR beta V- and J-gene trimming. The productive fraction for most TCR beta V segments was about 87% or about 30% in an earlier analysis. The study flagged some 180 TCR beta chains as cytomegalovirus-associated.

The CDR3 contains 15 residues. Germline V CDR1 and CDR2: MDHEN, SYDVKM. Between the trimmed V and J ends, which lost 5 bases and 1 base, there was a span of 15 bases. The sample consisted of PBMCs. The gene calls are TRBV28 and TRBJ2-7; maybe TRBD2 (5 bases). The receptor was isolated from a female donor in good health and CMV-seronegative. CDR3 bases: TGTGCCAGCAGTGGAGGTGGGCCCCCATCCTACGAGCAGTACTTC. Translated: CASSGGGPPSYEQYF.